Listed here are 11 T cell receptor beta chains from one sample, sequenced in a study of chemoradiotherapy in HPV16-positive cancers. Measured with immunoSEQ multiplex PCR; TCRdb has only the in-frame clones, and not every one. The sample lists tens of thousands of clones; just over 90% were seen once. The specimen comprised blood, sampled from a patient who underwent chemoradiotherapy. The receptors shown here come from a human donor with HPV-associated anogenital cancer.

The chain is built from TRBV15 and TRBJ2-4, with D perhaps TRBD1 (6 bases). This CDR3 spans 15 amino acids. Deletions cut 0 bases from V and 2 bases from J, with 8 bases between. CDR1 and CDR2 from the germline V gene are LNHNV and YYDKDF (reference sequence). The chain's CDR3 is CATSRDTGSKNIQYF. The CDR3, as DNA: TGTGCCACCAGCAGAGATACAGGGTCCAAAAACATTCAGTACTTC.

V and J are TRBV20-1 and TRBJ1-2; D might be TRBD1 (5 bases). Germline CDR1 is DFQATT and CDR2 is SNEGSKA (reference sequence). There are 11 residues in the CDR3. The V and J ends lost 1 base and 7 bases respectively, with 7 bases between them. The CDR3 loop reads CSARAGSGYTF. CDR3 nucleotides: TGCAGTGCTAGAGCAGGGTCTGGCTACACCTTC.

This clone appeared a single time. In DNA, the CDR3 is TGTGCCAGCAGTGAAGACTACGAGCAGTACTTC. Translated, it gives CASSEDYEQYF. The chain combines TRBV2 with TRBJ2-7; D not certain. The CDR3 length is 11 residues. The germline V gene has CDR1 SNHLY and CDR2 FYNNEI. Trimming took 1 base from V and 3 from J, leaving 1 base between them.

This chain connects TRBV10-1 to TRBJ2-5, with D perhaps TRBD2 (6 bases). With 0 bases removed from V and 2 bases from J, the gap between germline ends came to 7 bases. Looked up from germline, CDR1 is WNHNN and CDR2 is SYGVQD (reference sequence). The CDR3 is 14 amino acids. CDR3 DNA sequence: TGCGCCAGCAGTGAGTCGGGGGGTCAAGAGACCCAGTACTTC. Protein product: CASSESGGQETQYF.

This sequence joins TRBV10-1 and TRBJ2-7; a weak D match, TRBD2 (5 bases). The ends were cut back, 3 bases at V and 2 bases at J, with 11 bases in the middle. This CDR3 spans 14 amino acids. CDR1 and CDR2 (germline): WNHNN, SYGVQD (reference sequence). CDR3 in DNA: TGCGCCAGCAGTGACGGCGGGCTTGCCTACGAGCAGTACTTC. Its translation is CASSDGGLAYEQYF.

The gene calls are TRBV7-8 and TRBJ2-7; 8 bases match TRBD1. With V trimmed by 3 bases and J by 5 bases, 9 bases remained unmatched. From germline, CDR1 is SGHVS and CDR2 FQNEAQ. The CDR3 loop spans 15 amino acids. CDR3 protein: CASSFMGRGPDEQYF. The CDR3 coding sequence is TGTGCCAGCAGCTTCATGGGCAGGGGGCCCGACGAGCAGTACTTC.

The CDR3 DNA sequence: TGTGCCAGCAGTTGGGAACGGGGGGGGATGGGACGTGGCTACACCTTC. Translation: CASSWERGGMGRGYTF. This chain joins TRBV27 and TRBJ1-2, with D possibly being TRBD1 (5 bases). In germline, CDR1 is MNHEY, CDR2 SMNVEV (reference sequence). The CDR3 totals 16 residues. V was trimmed by 4 bases and J by 7 bases, leaving 22 bases between them.

The chain carries TRBV2 and TRBJ2-2, with D unclear. Germline CDR1 is SNHLY and CDR2 is FYNNEI. V lost 3 bases and J 7 bases, leaving 6 bases between the germline ends. This CDR3 contains 12 residues. The CDR3 spells CASSETSGELFF. For the CDR3, the DNA is TGTGCCAGCAGTGAGACCAGCGGGGAGCTGTTTTTT.

As concerns this clone: Other nucleotide sequences from this sample produce the same CDR3. The chain joins TRBV7-2 to TRBJ1-1, with D maybe TRBD1 (5 bases). This CDR3 is built from 14 residues. The V end was cut by 5 bases, the J end by 1 base, with 11 bases between. From germline, CDR1 is SGHTA and CDR2 FQGNSA. Here the CDR3 DNA reads TGTGCCAGCAGCCTCCAGGGCCCGAACACTGAAGCTTTCTTT. Translated, it gives CASSLQGPNTEAFF.

The sample holds a few counts of this clone. The chain uses TRBV4-2 and TRBJ1-1; 7 bases agree with TRBD1. The germline CDR1 and CDR2 sequences are LGHNA and YNFKEQ. The CDR3 has 15 residues. The V and J ends lost 3 bases and 7 bases, in that order; junction bases with no gene match: 11. CDR3 protein: CASSQTGMGQNEAFF. In nucleotides, the CDR3 is TGTGCCAGCAGCCAGACAGGGATGGGACAAAATGAAGCTTTCTTT.

This clone was counted a single time. The chain has TRBV5-1 and TRBJ2-7, with TRBD1 matching 8 bases. Germline V gene lookup returns CDR1 SGHRS and CDR2 YFSETQ. CDR3 length: 17 residues. V dropped 5 bases and J dropped 0; count of bases not matched to a gene: 13. CDR3 bases: TGCGCCAGCAGTGACAGCTTAAGCGGACAGGGCTCCTACGAGCAGTACTTC. Encoded protein: CASSDSLSGQGSYEQYF. The full variable domain, completed using reference TRBV5-1 and TRBJ2-7, is KAGVTQTPRYLIKTRGQQVTLSCSPISGHRSVSWYQQTPGQGLQFLFEYFSETQRNKGNFPGRFSGRQFSNSRSEMNVSTLELGDSALYLCASSDSLSGQGSYEQYFGPGTRLTVT.